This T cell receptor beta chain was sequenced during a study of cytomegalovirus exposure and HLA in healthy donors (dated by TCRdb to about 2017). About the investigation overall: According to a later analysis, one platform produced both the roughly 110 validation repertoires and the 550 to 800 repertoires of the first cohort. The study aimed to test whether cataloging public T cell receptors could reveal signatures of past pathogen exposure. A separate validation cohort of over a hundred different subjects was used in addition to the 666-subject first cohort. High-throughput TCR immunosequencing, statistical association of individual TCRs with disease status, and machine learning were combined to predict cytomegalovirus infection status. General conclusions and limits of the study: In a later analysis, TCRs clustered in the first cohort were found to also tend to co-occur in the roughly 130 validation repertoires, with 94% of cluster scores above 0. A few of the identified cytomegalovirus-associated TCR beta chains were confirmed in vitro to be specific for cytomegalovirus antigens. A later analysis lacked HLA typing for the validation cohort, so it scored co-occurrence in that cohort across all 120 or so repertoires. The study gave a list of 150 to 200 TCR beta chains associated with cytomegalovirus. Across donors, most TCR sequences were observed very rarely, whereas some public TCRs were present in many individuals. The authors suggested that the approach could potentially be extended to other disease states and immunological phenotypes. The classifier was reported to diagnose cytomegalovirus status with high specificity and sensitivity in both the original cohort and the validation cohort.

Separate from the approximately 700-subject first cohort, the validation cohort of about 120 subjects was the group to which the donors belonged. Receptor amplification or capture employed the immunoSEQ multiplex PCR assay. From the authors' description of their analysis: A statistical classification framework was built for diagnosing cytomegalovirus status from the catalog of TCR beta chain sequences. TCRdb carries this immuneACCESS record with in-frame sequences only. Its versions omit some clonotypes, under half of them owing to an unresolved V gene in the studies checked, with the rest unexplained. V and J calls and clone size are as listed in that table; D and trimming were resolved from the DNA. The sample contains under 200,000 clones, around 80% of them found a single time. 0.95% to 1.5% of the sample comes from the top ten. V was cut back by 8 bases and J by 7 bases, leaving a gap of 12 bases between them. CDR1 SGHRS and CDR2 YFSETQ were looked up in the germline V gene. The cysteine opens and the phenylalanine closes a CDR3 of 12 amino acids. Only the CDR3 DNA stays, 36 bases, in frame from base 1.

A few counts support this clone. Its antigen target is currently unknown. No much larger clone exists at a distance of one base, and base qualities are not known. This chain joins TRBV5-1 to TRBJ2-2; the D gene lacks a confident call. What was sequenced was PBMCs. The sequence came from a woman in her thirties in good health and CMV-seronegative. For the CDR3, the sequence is CASRYSGGELFF. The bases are TGCGCCAGTAGATACAGTGGCGGGGAGCTGTTTTTT.